Described below is a single TCR beta chain sequence and its context. This sample was included in a study of blood T cell repertoires in COVID-19. Measured with immunoSEQ multiplex PCR; TCRdb has only the in-frame clones, and not every one. The top ten clones hold roughly 27% of a sample with about 50,000 clones, 79% of them seen once. With V trimmed by 4 bases and J by 2 bases, 3 bases remained unmatched. This CDR3 is built from 14 residues. CDR1 and CDR2 from the germline V gene are MGHRA and YSYEKL. Sequencing input: peripheral blood. The TCR was taken from a man in his 70s with acute or convalescent COVID-19. The chain combines TRBV4-1 with TRBJ1-1; 8 bases fit TRBD1. The CDR3 coding sequence is TGCGCCAGCAGCCTCGGGACAGGAAACACTGAAGCTTTCTTT. As protein: CASSLGTGNTEAFF.